The clone carrying this TCR beta chain has at least ten counts. The antigen is unknown. This specimen comes from a study of T-cell reconstitution after alpha-beta-depleted transplantation in children. Study conclusions and caveats: After transplant, at about two months, alpha-beta T cells were reportedly derived from several hundred expanded graft clones. Surviving recipient T cells and thymic progenitors accounted for the high day-60 TCRbeta diversity observed in some patients.

CDR3 length: 15 amino acids. CDR1 is ENHRY and CDR2 is SYGVKD in the germline V gene. V lost 0 bases to trimming and J lost 1 base, with 9 bases between them. Unique molecular identifiers featured in how the TCRbeta library was prepared. From the PCR reads, TCRdb called clonotypes with MiXCR, one entry per CDR3 protein. The sample includes 240,000 or so distinct CDR3 sequences, roughly 7.7% of them seen just once. The chain links TRBV10-3 to TRBJ1-2; no definite D call. The TCR was taken from a male patient aged 5 to 17 who had a stem cell transplant for acute lymphoblastic leukemia, so the T cells may come from the graft donor. This specimen was PBMCs, mostly from graft donor cells, taken 180 days after TCRalphabeta/CD19-depleted stem cell transplant. The DNA of the CDR3 is TGTGCCATCAGTGAGTCGACCGGGAGTAACTATGGCTACACCTTC. It specifies CAISESTGSNYGYTF.